These 19 T cell receptor beta chains came from one sample sequenced in a study of CD8+ T cells in alopecia areata. The treatment here: oral pan-JAK inhibitor, 5-10 mg twice daily. Reverse transcription of extracted RNA yielded cDNA, which provided the sequencing template. This table comes from immunoSEQ multiplex PCR, and its TCRdb copy is limited to in-frame clones, with some not included. The sample contains 150,000 to 200,000 clones, 65% of which appear only once. This material consisted of CD4+ T cells sorted from blood, taken at week 4, from a patient treated with tofacitinib. The receptor set was obtained from a human donor with alopecia areata.

The chain carries TRBV5-1 and TRBJ2-1; TRBD2 is a possible D gene (6 bases). The germline V gene encodes CDR1 SGHRS and CDR2 YFSETQ. This CDR3 region has 15 residues. V was pared by 2 bases and J by 3 bases, with 12 bases between. The CDR3 DNA reads TGCGCCAGCAGCTTCGTAGCGGAACTCTACAATGAGCAGTTCTTC. Its translation: CASSFVAELYNEQFF.

The chain carries TRBV29-1 and TRBJ2-5; 7 nucleotides match TRBD1. CDR3 length: 13 residues. The germline V gene has CDR1 SQVTM and CDR2 ANQGSEA. With 7 bases clipped from V and 0 bases from J, the junction kept 5 bases outside the gene matches. CDR3 DNA: TGCAGCGGTACCGGACAGGACCAAGAGACCCAGTACTTC. It encodes CSGTGQDQETQYF.

The rearrangement links TRBV30 to TRBJ1-5; the D gene is possibly TRBD1 (6 bases). The CDR3 has 15 residues. Germline V gene data show CDR1 as GTSNPN and CDR2 as SVGIG (reference sequence). The V and J ends lost 5 bases and 3 bases respectively, with 17 bases between them. In nucleotides, the CDR3 is TGTGCCTGGGGGGGGCGGAACAGTGCCAATCAGCCCCAGCATTTT. It translates to CAWGGRNSANQPQHF.

The CDR3 is CASSGPGLAGVSYNEQFF. The CDR3 coding sequence is TGTGCCAGCAGTGGCCCGGGACTAGCGGGGGTCTCCTACAATGAGCAGTTCTTC. The rearrangement joins TRBV6-1 to TRBJ2-1; 14 bases are a match to TRBD2. The CDR3 loop spans 18 amino acids. Trimming at V came to 4 bases and at J to 0 bases, leaving 5 bases not matched to a gene. Looked up from germline, CDR1 is MNHNS and CDR2 is SASEGT.

The chain links TRBV29-1 to TRBJ2-5; no definite D call. The length of the CDR3 is 12 residues. The germline V gene has CDR1 SQVTM and CDR2 ANQGSEA. The ends were cut back, 4 bases at V and 5 bases at J, with 11 bases in the middle. CDR3 region: CSVVMGIETQYF. CDR3 DNA: TGCAGCGTTGTCATGGGTATCGAGACCCAGTACTTC. Complete variable domain (other parts from reference TRBV29-1 and TRBJ2-5): SAVISQKPSRDICQRGTSLTIQCQVDSQVTMMFWYRQQPGQSLTLIATANQGSEATYESGFVIDKFPISRPNLTFSTLTVSNMSPEDSSIYLCSVVMGIETQYFGPGTRLLVL.

This clone was detected a few times. The chain combines TRBV29-1 with TRBJ1-1, with D perhaps matching TRBD1 (5 bases). Trimming took off 5 bases at V and 5 bases at J, with 15 bases between the two ends. This CDR3 spans 13 amino acids. CDR1 is SQVTM and CDR2 is ANQGSEA in the germline V gene. In DNA form, the CDR3 reads TGCAGCGTTCAATGGGGGATGGGGACTGAAGCTTTCTTT. As protein: CSVQWGMGTEAFF.

The V and J genes are TRBV2 and TRBJ1-4; the match to TRBD1 covers 7 bases. Germline values: CDR1 SNHLY, CDR2 FYNNEI. The CDR3 runs to 14 residues. J lost 8 bases, V lost 6 bases, and 9 bases had no gene match. CDR3 residues: CASSQYRGGEKLFF. The CDR3 DNA reads TGTGCCAGCAGCCAATACAGGGGTGGCGAAAAACTGTTTTTT.

The chain couples TRBV30 to TRBJ1-1, with no clear D. V shed 3 bases and J shed 5 bases, with 7 bases lying between them. The germline gives CDR1 GTSNPN, CDR2 SVGIG (reference sequence). The CDR3 is made up of 11 amino acids. The CDR3 nucleotides read TGTGCCTGGAGGGAGAGGACTGAAGCTTTCTTT. Translation: CAWRERTEAFF.

The rearrangement joins TRBV9 to TRBJ1-1; D is perhaps TRBD1 (5 bases). Germline V lookup: CDR1 SGDLS, CDR2 YYNGEE. Trimming left V 0 bases short and J 7 bases short, with 7 bases between. The CDR3 has 12 residues. The CDR3 loop reads CASSVVGGEAFF. In nucleotides, the CDR3 is TGTGCCAGCAGCGTAGTTGGGGGTGAAGCTTTCTTT.

This clone was seen more than once but under ten times. V usage is TRBV10-3 and J usage is TRBJ2-2; the D gene could be TRBD1 or TRBD2 (5 bases each). This CDR3 region has 17 residues. Trimming cost V 6 bases and J 1 base, with 18 bases left between them. CDR1 is ENHRY and CDR2 is SYGVKD in the germline V gene. The CDR3 DNA reads TGTGCCATCAGACTCAAGACCGGGACCGAGAACACCGGGGAGCTGTTTTTT. This encodes CAIRLKTGTENTGELFF.

This clone was seen just once. This chain joins TRBV5-1 and TRBJ2-1; 7 bases map to TRBD2. V dropped 0 bases and J dropped 4; count of bases not matched to a gene: 1. CDR1 SGHRS and CDR2 YFSETQ come from the germline V gene. CDR3 length: 14 amino acids. CDR3 in DNA: TGCGCCAGCAGCTTGGGTAGCGGGTACAATGAGCAGTTCTTC. Translating it yields CASSLGSGYNEQFF. The full variable domain, rest sourced from reference TRBV5-1 and TRBJ2-1, is KAGVTQTPRYLIKTRGQQVTLSCSPISGHRSVSWYQQTPGQGLQFLFEYFSETQRNKGNFPGRFSGRQFSNSRSEMNVSTLELGDSALYLCASSLGSGYNEQFFGPGTRLTVL.

V is TRBV7-2 and J is TRBJ1-4, with D possibly being TRBD1 (6 bases). CDR3 size: 16 residues. Germline assignment: CDR1 SGHTA and CDR2 FQGNSA. V was pared by 5 bases and J by 0 bases, with 13 bases between. CDR3 coding DNA: TGTGCCAGCAGCCTCAGACAGGAGACAACTAATGAAAAACTGTTTTTT. This codes for CASSLRQETTNEKLFF.

The chain employs TRBV15 and TRBJ1-5; D is unclear. This CDR3 is 12 amino acids long. Germline values: CDR1 LNHNV, CDR2 YYDKDF (reference sequence). V shed 0 bases and J shed 5 bases, with 2 bases lying between them. The CDR3 DNA reads TGTGCCACCAGCAGAGATTATCAGCCCCAGCATTTT. It codes for CATSRDYQPQHF.

This clone showed up many times. The V call is TRBV7-6, the J call TRBJ2-2; TRBD1 is a possible D gene (5 bases). This CDR3 contains 14 residues. Trimming left V 5 bases short and J 4 bases short, with 11 bases between. The germline CDR1 and CDR2 sequences are SGHVS and FNYEAQ. CDR3 region: CASSRTDSTGELFF. In DNA form, the CDR3 reads TGTGCCAGCAGCCGGACCGACAGCACCGGGGAGCTGTTTTTT.

The chain recombines TRBV27 with TRBJ1-2, with no clear D. CDR1 is MNHEY, CDR2 SMNVEV, per germline (reference sequence). The CDR3 covers 15 residues. V was trimmed by 5 bases and J by 1 base, leaving 14 bases between them. CDR3 amino acids: CASSLSGRGNYGYTF. The CDR3, as DNA: TGTGCCAGCAGTCTCTCCGGCCGGGGTAACTATGGCTACACCTTC.

The rearrangement uses TRBV29-1 and TRBJ2-1, with D possibly matching TRBD1 (6 bases). The germline V gene has CDR1 SQVTM and CDR2 ANQGSEA. V gave up 3 bases and J gave up 8 bases, with 14 bases separating them. The CDR3 consists of 13 residues. The chain's CDR3 is CSVENRVGDEQFF. CDR3 nucleotide sequence: TGCAGCGTTGAGAACAGGGTGGGGGATGAGCAGTTCTTC.

This clone was recorded a few times. CDR3 residues: CASSFRADRVNSPLHF. CDR3 nucleotide sequence: TGCGCCAGCTCCTTTCGGGCGGATCGGGTCAATTCACCCCTCCACTTT. The chain carries TRBV5-1 and TRBJ1-6; D remains unclear. The CDR3 runs to 16 residues. Germline assignment: CDR1 SGHRS and CDR2 YFSETQ. Trimming took off 7 bases at V and 7 bases at J, with 21 bases between the two ends.

This clone was detected only a few times. The rearrangement links TRBV11-2 to TRBJ2-7; D is ambiguous. Per the germline V gene, CDR1 is SGHAT and CDR2 is FQNNGV. This CDR3 region has 14 residues. Trimming shortened V by 1 base and J by 2 bases, and 9 bases separated the two germline ends. The CDR3 coding sequence is TGTGCCAGCAGCTTAGGGCAGCTAGCCTACGAGCAGTACTTC. This sequence encodes CASSLGQLAYEQYF.

This chain connects TRBV2 to TRBJ2-1; a weak D match, TRBD1 (5 bases). Germline V gives CDR1 SNHLY, CDR2 FYNNEI. V was cut by 7 bases and J by 3 bases, with 16 bases left in between. This CDR3 comprises 15 residues. The CDR3 protein is CASTGRTGSYNEQFF. CDR3 in DNA: TGTGCCAGCACCGGTCGTACAGGTAGCTACAATGAGCAGTTCTTC.